These T cell receptor beta chains were read from a single sample in a study of blood T cell repertoires in COVID-19. Sequencing used immunoSEQ multiplex PCR; TCRdb keeps in-frame clones, though not all of them. The sample records 200,000 to 250,000 clones, 65% to 85% being singletons. The specimen was peripheral blood. Source of these receptors: a woman under 40 who had recovered from COVID-19. CDR3s include the opening cysteine and the closing phenylalanine or tryptophan. A D gene is named only where the DNA matches it firmly. Expanded clones get a size class; other rows say once, few or many, or leave the size out.

abundance,len,j_gene,v_gene,d_gene,CDR3nt,CDR3aa
-,16,TRBJ2-1,TRBV10-3,TRBD2,TGTGCCATCAGTGAGAGGTCTAGCGGGGCCTACAATGAGCAGTTCTTC,CAISERSSGAYNEQFF
-,13,TRBJ2-1,TRBV7-9,-,TGTGCCAGCAGGATAACGGGACTCTCTGAGCAGTTCTTC,CASRITGLSEQFF
-,15,TRBJ1-1,TRBV5-1,TRBD1,TGCGCCAGCAGCTGGGGTGACAGGGAGAACACTGAAGCTTTCTTT,CASSWGDRENTEAFF
-,16,TRBJ2-3,TRBV10-3,TRBD2,TGTGCCATCAGTGGTCTTAGCGGGAGAGGGGCAGATACGCAGTATTTT,CAISGLSGRGADTQYF
-,17,TRBJ1-2,TRBV27,TRBD1,TGTGCCAGCAAGTTCTTAGGGGACAGGGATGGTAACTATGGCTACACCTTC,CASKFLGDRDGNYGYTF
-,13,TRBJ1-1,TRBV18,-,TGTGCCAGCTCACCGGATATCGCCCAGGGGGCTTTCTTT,CASSPDIAQGAFF
-,14,TRBJ1-1,TRBV6-6,-,TGTGCCAGCACCCCACAGGGCTTGAACACTGAAGCTTTCTTT,CASTPQGLNTEAFF
once,15,TRBJ2-1,TRBV30,TRBD2,TGTGCCTGGGAGACTGGGGCGGGAGCTGGGAATGAGCAGTTCTTC,CAWETGAGAGNEQFF
-,15,TRBJ1-4,TRBV28,TRBD1,TGTGCCAGCAGTGTATACAGGGGAACTAATGAAAAACTGTTTTTT,CASSVYRGTNEKLFF
-,12,TRBJ2-1,TRBV6-5,TRBD1,TGTGCCAACAGACAGGGGGGTTTTGAGCAGTTCTTC,CANRQGGFEQFF
-,14,TRBJ1-4,TRBV30,-,TGTGCCTGGAGTGTGACAGGTTATAATGAAAAACTGTTTTTT,CAWSVTGYNEKLFF
-,13,TRBJ2-1,TRBV12-3/TRBV12-4,-,TGTGCCAGCAGTTTTATCGGGGGCAATGAGCAGTTCTTC,CASSFIGGNEQFF
-,14,TRBJ1-3,TRBV18,-,TGTGCCAGCTCAGACAGCGCCTCTGGAAACACCATATATTTT,CASSDSASGNTIYF
-,19,TRBJ2-7,TRBV12-1,-,TGTGCCAGCAGCACTTGGGGTGGACGACAGCGGGAGCGCTCCTACGAGCAGTACTTC,CASSTWGGRQRERSYEQYF
-,14,TRBJ1-2,TRBV9,-,TGTGCCAGCAGCGTAGACGACAGATCCGATGGCTACACCTTC,CASSVDDRSDGYTF
-,13,TRBJ2-1,TRBV10-3,-,TGTGCCACCCGGACGGACACCTACAATGAGCAGTTCTTC,CATRTDTYNEQFF
-,17,TRBJ2-3,TRBV5-1,TRBD2,TGCGCCAGCAGCCCTCGACTAGCGGGAGGAGAGGTGGATACGCAGTATTTT,CASSPRLAGGEVDTQYF
-,13,TRBJ2-3,TRBV29-1,-,TGCAGCGTTGAAGATCTCGCCCGGGATACGCAGTATTTT,CSVEDLARDTQYF
-,13,TRBJ2-7,TRBV7-9,-,TGTGCCAGCAGCTCCCGGGAAAATTACGAGCAGTACTTC,CASSSRENYEQYF
-,14,TRBJ1-5,TRBV6-5,-,TGTGCCAGCAGAACCGGGGGGGCCAATCAGCCCCAGCATTTT,CASRTGGANQPQHF
-,15,TRBJ2-1,TRBV6-5,TRBD1,TGTGCCAGCAGTCCACAGGGGGGTAGATGGAATGAGCAGTTCTTC,CASSPQGGRWNEQFF
once,15,TRBJ2-7,TRBV25-1,-,TGTGCCAGCAGTGGCAGAGACAGGTCCACCTACGAGCAGTACTTC,CASSGRDRSTYEQYF
-,12,TRBJ1-1,TRBV13,-,TGTGCCAGCAGCCAGGGAGGCACTGAAGCTTTCTTT,CASSQGGTEAFF
-,16,TRBJ2-1,TRBV27,TRBD2,TGTGCCAGCAGTACCCCGTCTAGCGGGAGGGCGGTTGAGCAGTTCTTC,CASSTPSSGRAVEQFF
-,17,TRBJ2-2,TRBV7-2,TRBD2,TGTGCCAGCAGCTTATCCTTGATTTGGGGGGGCACCGGGGAGCTGTTTTTT,CASSLSLIWGGTGELFF
-,13,TRBJ1-2,TRBV3-1/TRBV3-2,TRBD1,TGTGCCAGCAGCCCGGGACAGGGAGGAGGCTACACCTTC,CASSPGQGGGYTF
few,18,TRBJ1-5,TRBV19,-,TGTGCCAGTAGTATCAATCTGGGAGACGGAGCCATCAATCAGCCCCAGCATTTT,CASSINLGDGAINQPQHF
-,15,TRBJ2-5,TRBV15,TRBD2,TGTGCCACCAGCAGAGAAGCGGGAGGGCCAGAGACCCAGTACTTC,CATSREAGGPETQYF
-,14,TRBJ1-1,TRBV6-5,-,TGTGCCAGCAGCGAGGGTCAGCTGAACACTGAAGCTTTCTTT,CASSEGQLNTEAFF
-,13,TRBJ1-2,TRBV30,-,TGTGCCTCTTACTACACGGCTAACTATGGCTACACCTTC,CASYYTANYGYTF
-,15,TRBJ1-1,TRBV2,TRBD1,TGTGCCAGCAGTGGGACAGGGCCCGGGGGCACTGAAGCTTTCTTT,CASSGTGPGGTEAFF
-,13,TRBJ1-1,TRBV2,-,TGTGCCACTACCCCAGGGGTTGGACCTGAAGCTTTCTTT,CATTPGVGPEAFF
-,11,TRBJ2-7,TRBV30,-,TGTGCCTGGGAAATGGGGGGCGAGCAGTACTTC,CAWEMGGEQYF
-,16,TRBJ1-2,TRBV18,-,TGTGCCAGCTCACCAGGAGGGAAGGATATTAGATATGGCTACACCTTC,CASSPGGKDIRYGYTF
once,16,TRBJ2-7,TRBV9,TRBD1,TGTGCCAGCAGCGTAGGAGGGACAGGGTCCCCCTACGAGCAGTACTTC,CASSVGGTGSPYEQYF
many,18,TRBJ1-3,TRBV9,TRBD1,TGTGCCAGCAGCTGGGTACCAGGGGGCTCCCTCTCTGGAAACACCATATATTTT,CASSWVPGGSLSGNTIYF
-,15,TRBJ1-6,TRBV5-1,TRBD1,TGCGCCAGCAGCATCCAGACAGGGGTCAATTCACCCCTTCACTTT,CASSIQTGVNSPLHF